This passage covers 28 T cell receptor beta chains from one sample sequenced in a study of blood T cell repertoires in COVID-19 (dated by TCRdb to about 2020). Receptor libraries were prepared by the immunoSEQ multiplex PCR assay. What TCRdb holds here is the immuneACCESS table cut down to in-frame rearrangements. Part of the clones is not present; checked against another copy, under half of the missing clones reflect an unresolved V gene, and the others are unexplained. The sample yields over 110,000 clones; roughly four fifths were counted once. The ten most abundant clones make up less than 15% of the sample. The source material was peripheral blood. The receptors originated from a man older than 75 with acute or convalescent COVID-19.

The J gene is TRBJ2-1, the V gene TRBV24-1; TRBD1 agrees at 10 bases. Germline values: CDR1 KGHDR, CDR2 SFDVKD. V lost 3 bases and J lost 7; bases outside the gene matches: 2. This CDR3 is built from 14 residues. The CDR3 DNA sequence: TGTGCCACCAGTGATAGGGGACAGGGGAATGAGCAGTTCTTC. It codes for CATSDRGQGNEQFF.

This chain connects TRBV5-5 to TRBJ2-7; 8 nucleotides match TRBD1. After removal of 2 bases from V and 5 bases from J, the junction contained 6 bases not matched to a gene. The CDR3 totals 14 residues. CDR1 is SGHKS, CDR2 YYEKEE, per germline (reference sequence). As DNA, the CDR3 is TGTGCCAGCAGCTTCCGGGACAGGAGCGACGAGCAGTACTTC. Residues: CASSFRDRSDEQYF.

The J gene is TRBJ1-2, the V gene TRBV4-3; 9 nucleotides agree with TRBD1. The length of the CDR3 is 15 residues. V shed 4 bases and J 3 bases; nucleotides not matched to a gene: 6. CDR1 and CDR2 from the germline V gene are LGHNA and YSLEER. Here the CDR3 DNA reads TGCGCCAGCAGCCCCGGGACAGGGAACCACTATGGCTACACCTTC. It translates to CASSPGTGNHYGYTF.

This sequence joins TRBV15 and TRBJ1-2, with TRBD1 matching over 7 bases. The germline CDR1 and CDR2 sequences are LNHNV and YYDKDF (reference sequence). Trimming cost V 1 base and J 7 bases; bases outside gene matches: 3. The length of the CDR3 is 13 residues. The chain's CDR3 is CATSRGRGTGYTF. The CDR3 nucleotides are TGTGCCACCAGCAGAGGCAGGGGGACTGGCTACACCTTC. Together with reference TRBV15 and TRBJ1-2, the CDR3 gives the full variable domain: DAMVIQNPRYQVTQFGKPVTLSCSQTLNHNVMYWYQQKSSQAPKLLFHYYDKDFNNEADTPDNFQSRRPNTSFCFLDIRSPGLGDTAMYLCATSRGRGTGYTFGSGTRLTVV.

The rearrangement joins TRBV3-1 (or the pseudogene TRBV3-2) to TRBJ1-2; 8 bases are shared with TRBD1. Trimming took 3 bases from V and 7 from J; bases not matched to a gene: 7. CDR3 size: 14 residues. The germline V gene encodes CDR1 LGHDT and CDR2 YNNKEL (reference sequence). The CDR3 bases are TGTGCCAGCAGCCACTGGGACAGGTTTTCTGGCTACACCTTC. The encoded protein is CASSHWDRFSGYTF.

V is TRBV7-9 and J is TRBJ1-5, with D tentatively TRBD1 (5 bases). The CDR3 is made up of 13 amino acids. The germline CDR1 and CDR2 sequences are SEHNR and FQNEAQ (reference sequence). V was trimmed by 4 bases and J by 9 bases, leaving 13 bases between them. This chain's CDR3 is CASSSQTTGPQHF. In DNA, the CDR3 is TGTGCCAGCAGCTCCCAGACAACAGGGCCCCAGCATTTT.

With respect to this clone: The sample has other DNA sequences that encode this CDR3 too. This chain uses TRBV24-1 with TRBJ2-5; D uncertain. The CDR3 runs to 14 residues. The ends were cut back, 3 bases at V and 1 base at J, with 8 bases in the middle. Per the germline V gene, CDR1 is KGHDR and CDR2 is SFDVKD. CDR3 DNA: TGTGCCACCAGTGATCCAAACAGCCAAGAGACCCAGTACTTC. This gives the protein CATSDPNSQETQYF.

This rearrangement joins TRBV2 to TRBJ1-5; weak D call: TRBD1 (6 bases). Trimming removed 5 bases at V and 3 bases at J, with 11 bases between. CDR1 is SNHLY and CDR2 is FYNNEI in the germline V gene. CDR3 size: 14 residues. This CDR3 reads CASSTGQINQPQHF. The CDR3 DNA follows: TGTGCCAGCAGTACTGGACAGATCAATCAGCCCCAGCATTTT. The whole variable domain, remainder taken from reference TRBV2 and TRBJ1-5, is EPEVTQTPSHQVTQMGQEVILRCVPISNHLYFYWYRQILGQKVEFLVSFYNNEISEKSEIFDDQFSVERPDGSNFTLKIRSTKLEDSAMYFCASSTGQINQPQHFGDGTRLSIL.

V usage is TRBV5-8 and J usage is TRBJ2-5; 8 bases fit TRBD1. Germline CDR1 reads SGHTS; CDR2 reads YDEGEE. CDR3 length: 14 amino acids. V was clipped by 7 bases and J by 2 bases; unmatched bases: 7. The CDR3 DNA follows: TGTGCCAGCGGCCGGGACAGGCGTCAAGAGACCCAGTACTTC. Its protein product is CASGRDRRQETQYF.

This clone occurred a few times. The rearrangement uses TRBV18 and TRBJ2-7, with 7 bases fitting TRBD1. CDR3 length equals 12 residues. Germline V gives CDR1 KGHSH, CDR2 LQKENI. The junction had 3 bases not matched to a gene; V was cut back by 3 bases and J by 7 bases. The CDR3 protein is CASSPVQGEQYF. Written as DNA, the CDR3 is TGTGCCAGCTCACCCGTACAGGGGGAGCAGTACTTC. Supplemented by reference TRBV18 and TRBJ2-7, the full variable domain reads NAGVMQNPRHLVRRRGQEARLRCSPMKGHSHVYWYRQLPEEGLKFMVYLQKENIIDESGMPKERFSAEFPKEGPSILRIQQVVRGDSAAYFCASSPVQGEQYFGPGTRLTVT.

The chain recombines TRBV5-1 with TRBJ2-2; 11 bases map to TRBD1. The germline V gene encodes CDR1 SGHRS and CDR2 YFSETQ. This CDR3 region has 16 residues. V was clipped by 4 bases and J by 4 bases; unmatched bases: 6. The CDR3 nucleotides are TGCGCCAGCAGCACCGGACAGGGGGCGCCCACCGGGGAGCTGTTTTTT. Amino acid sequence: CASSTGQGAPTGELFF.

V and J are TRBV20-1 and TRBJ2-2, with 7 bases fitting TRBD1. The germline CDR1 and CDR2 sequences are DFQATT and SNEGSKA (reference sequence). This CDR3 region has 16 residues. Trimming cost V 3 bases and J 4 bases; bases outside gene matches: 11. Written as DNA, the CDR3 is TGCAGTGCTAGTAGGGGGCCCCCGATAGGCACCGGGGAGCTGTTTTTT. Amino acid sequence: CSASRGPPIGTGELFF.

This clone was counted only a few times. V gene TRBV2 combines with J gene TRBJ1-2; D is possibly TRBD1 (6 bases). The ends were cut back, 6 bases at V and 5 bases at J, with 16 bases in the middle. The CDR3 spans 14 residues. Germline loops: CDR1 SNHLY, CDR2 FYNNEI. For the CDR3, the DNA is TGTGCCAGCAGGCGATACAGGGAAGCGTATGGCTACACCTTC. As protein: CASRRYREAYGYTF.

The CDR3 nucleotides read TGCGCCAGCAGCTCCACAGGGGTGTATGATACGCAGTATTTT. It yields the protein CASSSTGVYDTQYF. The chain is built from TRBV5-1 and TRBJ2-3; 7 bases fit TRBD1. V lost 3 bases and J lost 6; bases outside the gene matches: 7. This CDR3 spans 14 amino acids. Germline V gene data show CDR1 as SGHRS and CDR2 as YFSETQ.

In this sample, this clone turned up once. The chain is built from TRBV5-4 and TRBJ2-3; 7 nucleotides align to TRBD1. This CDR3 is built from 16 residues. Germline-derived CDR1 and CDR2 are SGHNT and YYREEE (reference sequence). With 4 bases clipped from V and 5 bases from J, the junction kept 13 bases outside the gene matches. CDR3 nucleotide sequence: TGTGCCAGCAGCCCAGGGGGTGGGTTCGTACGAGATACGCAGTATTTT. Its translation is CASSPGGGFVRDTQYF.

The chain combines TRBV12-3 or TRBV12-4 with TRBJ1-1; no reliable D call. The V gene lost 3 bases and the J gene lost 5 bases, with 10 bases spanning the gap. The CDR3 covers 13 residues. The CDR3 region has the DNA TGTGCCAGCAGTTTTAACTACGGGACTGAAGCTTTCTTT. The encoded protein is CASSFNYGTEAFF.

CDR3 coding DNA: TGTGCCAGCAGCTTGGGGGGACAGGACATCTACACCTTC. Protein: CASSLGGQDIYTF. V gene TRBV5-4 combines with J gene TRBJ1-2, with TRBD1 matching 8 bases. CDR1 is SGHNT and CDR2 is YYREEE in the germline V gene (reference sequence). The CDR3 has 13 amino acids. V lost 0 bases, J lost 10 bases, and 5 bases stayed unmatched.

The chain is built from TRBV9 and TRBJ2-1; D may be TRBD2 (6 bases). Germline CDR1 reads SGDLS; CDR2 reads YYNGEE. The CDR3 totals 15 residues. Trimming took 0 bases from V and 2 from J, leaving 9 bases between them. Here the CDR3 DNA reads TGTGCCAGCAGCGTAGTGTCGGGGGCCTACAATGAGCAGTTCTTC. Residues: CASSVVSGAYNEQFF.

This clone occurred once. This rearrangement joins TRBV18 to TRBJ2-7; a possible D gene is TRBD2 (6 bases). Trimming pared 5 bases from V and 1 base from J, leaving 18 bases between. Germline loops: CDR1 KGHSH, CDR2 LQKENI. The CDR3 runs to 16 residues. CDR3 nucleotide sequence: TGTGCCAGCTCAGAAAGCGGAGGGCTTACATCCTACGAGCAGTACTTC. It codes for CASSESGGLTSYEQYF.

The rearrangement uses TRBV30 and TRBJ1-1; D is perhaps TRBD1 (5 bases). The CDR3 runs to 13 residues. Trimming removed 8 bases from V and 5 bases from J, with 18 bases in between. The germline V gene has CDR1 GTSNPN and CDR2 SVGIG (reference sequence). Here the CDR3 reads CARKQVLGTEAFF. In nucleotides, the CDR3 is TGTGCCAGAAAACAGGTTCTCGGGACTGAAGCTTTCTTT.

The V and J genes are TRBV3-1 (or the pseudogene TRBV3-2) and TRBJ1-2; TRBD1 agrees at 8 bases. Trimming at V came to 5 bases and at J to 4 bases, leaving 6 bases not matched to a gene. CDR3 size: 14 residues. The germline V gene encodes CDR1 LGHDT and CDR2 YNNKEL (reference sequence). The CDR3 coding sequence is TGTGCCAGCAGCGACCTTGGGACAGGCTATGGCTACACCTTC. Translating it yields CASSDLGTGYGYTF.

V gene TRBV10-3 combines with J gene TRBJ2-2; 8 positions match TRBD1. Germline V CDR1 and CDR2: ENHRY, SYGVKD. The CDR3 spans 16 residues. V was pared by 3 bases and J by 1 base, with 4 bases of the junction left unmatched. In DNA form, the CDR3 reads TGTGCCATCAGTGACCCGGGACAGGTGAACACCGGGGAGCTGTTTTTT. Translating it yields CAISDPGQVNTGELFF.

The chain uses TRBV5-5 and TRBJ1-1, with TRBD1 matching over 8 bases. This CDR3 contains 16 residues. From germline, CDR1 is SGHKS and CDR2 YYEKEE (reference sequence). Losses at the gene ends were 0 bases for V and 1 base for J; bases not matched to a gene: 5. The CDR3 reads CASSLGDRLPNTEAFF. The CDR3 nucleotides read TGTGCCAGCAGCTTGGGGGACAGGTTGCCGAACACTGAAGCTTTCTTT.

The V and J genes are TRBV20-1 and TRBJ1-1; a possible D gene is TRBD1 (5 bases). There are 14 residues in the CDR3. The V gene lost 3 bases and the J gene lost 3 bases, with 14 bases spanning the gap. Germline V gene sequence: CDR1 DFQATT, CDR2 SNEGSKA (reference sequence). This CDR3 reads CSASESTAYTEAFF. The CDR3 coding sequence is TGCAGTGCTAGTGAGTCGACAGCGTACACTGAAGCTTTCTTT.

The gene calls are TRBV19 and TRBJ2-7; 11 nucleotides line up with TRBD1. CDR1 and CDR2 from the germline V gene are LNHDA and SQIVND (reference sequence). The CDR3 contains 14 residues. V gave up 9 bases and J gave up 6 bases; unmatched junction bases: 10. The CDR3, as DNA: TGTGCCAGCCAATCCGGGACAGGGGGTTCCGAGCAGTACTTC. It encodes CASQSGTGGSEQYF.

The chain carries TRBV7-2 and TRBJ2-7; TRBD2 is a possible D gene (5 bases). The CDR3 runs to 14 residues. Germline lookup yields CDR1 SGHTA and CDR2 FQGNSA. V was pared by 5 bases and J by 6 bases, with 17 bases between. CDR3 protein: CASSPSRDWVEQYF. The CDR3 bases are TGTGCCAGCAGCCCGTCGAGGGATTGGGTCGAGCAGTACTTC.

This chain links TRBV5-1 with TRBJ2-1; a possible D gene is TRBD1 (5 bases). This CDR3 is built from 16 residues. V lost 5 bases, J lost 0 bases, and 15 bases lay in between. Germline V lookup: CDR1 SGHRS, CDR2 YFSETQ. The CDR3 protein is CASSRRADSSYNEQFF. DNA for the CDR3: TGCGCCAGCAGTAGAAGGGCTGACAGCTCCTACAATGAGCAGTTCTTC. Looking up the rest from reference TRBV5-1 and TRBJ2-1 gives the full variable domain: KAGVTQTPRYLIKTRGQQVTLSCSPISGHRSVSWYQQTPGQGLQFLFEYFSETQRNKGNFPGRFSGRQFSNSRSEMNVSTLELGDSALYLCASSRRADSSYNEQFFGPGTRLTVL.

This clone has just one count. This sequence joins TRBV18 and TRBJ2-6; tentative D call: TRBD1 (6 bases). Trimming cost V 5 bases and J 1 base, with 12 bases left between them. The CDR3 loop spans 16 amino acids. Germline V gene data show CDR1 as KGHSH and CDR2 as LQKENI. Here the CDR3 DNA reads TGTGCCAGCTCAGCCCTACAGGGTTCTGGGGCCAACGTCCTGACTTTC. It yields the protein CASSALQGSGANVLTF.